The rows below give T cell receptor beta chains drawn from one sample of a study of blood T cell repertoires in COVID-19. The data were produced by immunoSEQ multiplex PCR, yet TCRdb's version contains in-frame clones alone and is incomplete. The sample includes over 250,000 clones, roughly 89% seen only once; the top ten take around 9.3%. Sequencing was carried out using PBMCs or T cells enriched from blood (not recorded which). Source of these receptors: a woman in her late teens or twenties who had recovered from COVID-19. The CDR3 runs from the conserved cysteine through the conserved F or W. D genes are given only for firm matches. Size values are once, few and many counts, or a class for expanded clones, and some rows have none.

CDR3nt: TGTGCCAGCACCTGGGAGCCAAATTCACCCCTCCACTTT; CDR3aa: CASTWEPNSPLHF; abundance: NA; j_gene: TRBJ1-6; v_gene: TRBV5-6; d_gene: NA
CDR3nt: TGTGCCAGCTCACCACTCCAGGGTACGATTTCTGAAGCTTTCTTT; CDR3aa: CASSPLQGTISEAFF; abundance: NA; j_gene: TRBJ1-1; v_gene: TRBV18; d_gene: NA
CDR3nt: TGTGCCAGCAGCTTAGCCAGCGGGAGATTTACCGGGGAGCTGTTTTTT; CDR3aa: CASSLASGRFTGELFF; abundance: NA; j_gene: TRBJ2-2; v_gene: TRBV7-8; d_gene: TRBD2
CDR3nt: TGTGCCAGCAGCTTTCAGGGGTACTACGAGCAGTACTTC; CDR3aa: CASSFQGYYEQYF; abundance: NA; j_gene: TRBJ2-7; v_gene: TRBV5-5; d_gene: NA
CDR3nt: TGCGCCAGCAGCCAAGATCGGCGCGGGTATAGGGAGCTGTTTTTT; CDR3aa: CASSQDRRGYRELFF; abundance: NA; j_gene: TRBJ2-2; v_gene: TRBV4-3; d_gene: NA
CDR3nt: TGCAGTGCTAGTTACGGGACTACATCCTACGAGCAGTACTTC; CDR3aa: CSASYGTTSYEQYF; abundance: NA; j_gene: TRBJ2-7; v_gene: TRBV20-1; d_gene: TRBD2
CDR3nt: TGTGCCAGTAGTACGGGACAGGGGCTCCGCGGCTATGGCTACACCTTC; CDR3aa: CASSTGQGLRGYGYTF; abundance: NA; j_gene: TRBJ1-2; v_gene: TRBV19; d_gene: TRBD1
CDR3nt: TGTGCCAGCAGTAAAACAGGGGGCCACGGAAGTAGGGCTTTCTTT; CDR3aa: CASSKTGGHGSRAFF; abundance: NA; j_gene: TRBJ1-1; v_gene: TRBV6-2/TRBV6-3; d_gene: TRBD1
CDR3nt: TGTGCCAGCAGTTTTTTCCACAGCATTAACAATGAGCAGTTCTTC; CDR3aa: CASSFFHSINNEQFF; abundance: NA; j_gene: TRBJ2-1; v_gene: TRBV27; d_gene: NA
CDR3nt: TGTGCCAGCAGTTACTCGAGGGGGCTCGGTTATGGCTACACCTTC; CDR3aa: CASSYSRGLGYGYTF; abundance: NA; j_gene: TRBJ1-2; v_gene: TRBV6-5; d_gene: TRBD1
CDR3nt: TGTGCCAGCAGTTCGGGACAGGGCGCTATCTATGGCTACACCTTC; CDR3aa: CASSSGQGAIYGYTF; abundance: NA; j_gene: TRBJ1-2; v_gene: TRBV27; d_gene: TRBD1
CDR3nt: TGTGCCAGCAGCTTAGTGGCTCATCCCGATGAGCAGTTCTTC; CDR3aa: CASSLVAHPDEQFF; abundance: NA; j_gene: TRBJ2-1; v_gene: TRBV7-9; d_gene: NA
CDR3nt: TGTGCCAGCAGCGTAGGACTACAAACCTACAATGAGCAGTTCTTC; CDR3aa: CASSVGLQTYNEQFF; abundance: once; j_gene: TRBJ2-1; v_gene: TRBV9; d_gene: NA
CDR3nt: TGCAGCGTTGCAATGCTACCTCAGCGGGAGAGCCAAGAGACCCAGTACTTC; CDR3aa: CSVAMLPQRESQETQYF; abundance: NA; j_gene: TRBJ2-5; v_gene: TRBV29-1; d_gene: TRBD2
CDR3nt: TGTGCCAGCAGTGCCAGGATCTACGAGCAGTACTTC; CDR3aa: CASSARIYEQYF; abundance: NA; j_gene: TRBJ2-7; v_gene: TRBV21-1; d_gene: NA
CDR3nt: TGCGCCAGCAGCCAAAAGGGACAGCGAAATGAAAAACTGTTTTTT; CDR3aa: CASSQKGQRNEKLFF; abundance: NA; j_gene: TRBJ1-4; v_gene: TRBV4-3; d_gene: TRBD1
CDR3nt: TGTGCCAGCAGTTACTATCTGGGAGGAACTGAAGCTTTCTTT; CDR3aa: CASSYYLGGTEAFF; abundance: NA; j_gene: TRBJ1-1; v_gene: TRBV6-5; d_gene: NA
CDR3nt: TGTGCCAGCAGCTCCACCTCGGACTACTCTGGGGCCAACGTCCTGACTTTC; CDR3aa: CASSSTSDYSGANVLTF; abundance: NA; j_gene: TRBJ2-6; v_gene: TRBV7-9; d_gene: NA
CDR3nt: TGCGCCAGCAACCCTGGACAGGGATATTATGGCTACACCTTC; CDR3aa: CASNPGQGYYGYTF; abundance: NA; j_gene: TRBJ1-2; v_gene: TRBV4-3; d_gene: TRBD1
CDR3nt: TGCGCCAGCAGTGAGATGGCAGATAATGAAAAACTGTTTTTT; CDR3aa: CASSEMADNEKLFF; abundance: NA; j_gene: TRBJ1-4; v_gene: TRBV10-2; d_gene: NA
CDR3nt: TGCGCCAGCAGCCGAGATGGGCAGGGGAATTCACCCCTCCACTTT; CDR3aa: CASSRDGQGNSPLHF; abundance: NA; j_gene: TRBJ1-6; v_gene: TRBV4-3; d_gene: NA
CDR3nt: TGTGCCAGCAGCTCGGGACTAGCGGCCTACAATGAGCAGTTCTTC; CDR3aa: CASSSGLAAYNEQFF; abundance: few; j_gene: TRBJ2-1; v_gene: TRBV7-7; d_gene: TRBD2
CDR3nt: TGTGCCAGCAGCTTAACGACTAGCGGGAGAGGGGCCCACTACGAGCAGTACTTC; CDR3aa: CASSLTTSGRGAHYEQYF; abundance: NA; j_gene: TRBJ2-7; v_gene: TRBV7-2; d_gene: TRBD2
CDR3nt: TGCGCCAGCAGCTTGGAGGGGTCGAACACTGAAGCTTTCTTT; CDR3aa: CASSLEGSNTEAFF; abundance: NA; j_gene: TRBJ1-1; v_gene: TRBV5-1; d_gene: NA
CDR3nt: TGCGCCAGCAGCCCTACAGAAAACTATGGCTACACCTTC; CDR3aa: CASSPTENYGYTF; abundance: NA; j_gene: TRBJ1-2; v_gene: TRBV5-1; d_gene: NA
CDR3nt: TGCAGCGTTACGCGGGGGGGGAACACTGAAGCTTTCTTT; CDR3aa: CSVTRGGNTEAFF; abundance: NA; j_gene: TRBJ1-1; v_gene: TRBV29-1; d_gene: NA
CDR3nt: TGTGCCAGCAGCTTGTGGGCGGGCGGAGGCACTGAAGCTTTCTTT; CDR3aa: CASSLWAGGGTEAFF; abundance: NA; j_gene: TRBJ1-1; v_gene: TRBV5-8; d_gene: NA
CDR3nt: TGTGCCAGCAGTTTAACGACAGGGAGGCCCTATGGCTACACCTTC; CDR3aa: CASSLTTGRPYGYTF; abundance: NA; j_gene: TRBJ1-2; v_gene: TRBV28; d_gene: TRBD1
CDR3nt: TGTGCCAGCAGGACAACAGGGAAAAGTAATTCACCCCTCCACTTT; CDR3aa: CASRTTGKSNSPLHF; abundance: few; j_gene: TRBJ1-6; v_gene: TRBV7-3; d_gene: NA
CDR3nt: TGTGCCAGCAGTTTGGCGGGACCCTACGAGCAGTACTTC; CDR3aa: CASSLAGPYEQYF; abundance: NA; j_gene: TRBJ2-7; v_gene: TRBV28; d_gene: NA
CDR3nt: TGTGCCAGCAGCCCGGGGGGGTACAATGAGCAGTTCTTC; CDR3aa: CASSPGGYNEQFF; abundance: once; j_gene: TRBJ2-1; v_gene: TRBV11-3; d_gene: TRBD2
CDR3nt: TGTGCAAGTCGCCTCAGGACTAGCGGGGGGGAGTACAATGAGCAGTTCTTC; CDR3aa: CASRLRTSGGEYNEQFF; abundance: NA; j_gene: TRBJ2-1; v_gene: TRBV12-2; d_gene: NA
CDR3nt: TGTGCCAGCAGCGTACAGGCCAGGGACTATGGCTACACCTTC; CDR3aa: CASSVQARDYGYTF; abundance: NA; j_gene: TRBJ1-2; v_gene: TRBV9; d_gene: NA
CDR3nt: NA; CDR3aa: CASSSSGQGNTEAFF; abundance: NA; j_gene: TRBJ1-1; v_gene: TRBV13; d_gene: NA
CDR3nt: TGTGCCAGCAGCCCAGAGGGACAGGGATATGGCTACACCTTC; CDR3aa: CASSPEGQGYGYTF; abundance: few; j_gene: TRBJ1-2; v_gene: TRBV6-2/TRBV6-3; d_gene: TRBD1
CDR3nt: TGTGCCATCAGTCTCTCCCCCAATCAGCCCCAGCATTTT; CDR3aa: CAISLSPNQPQHF; abundance: NA; j_gene: TRBJ1-5; v_gene: TRBV10-3; d_gene: NA
CDR3nt: TGTGCCAGTAGTACCCGGACAGATACCTACGAGCAGTACTTC; CDR3aa: CASSTRTDTYEQYF; abundance: few; j_gene: TRBJ2-7; v_gene: TRBV19; d_gene: NA
CDR3nt: TGTGCCAGCATTCTGACAGGGGTTTCACCCCTCCACTTT; CDR3aa: CASILTGVSPLHF; abundance: NA; j_gene: TRBJ1-6; v_gene: TRBV6-5; d_gene: TRBD1
CDR3nt: TGTGCTAGTGGTTTGGCCCATAGACAGGGGGCAATCAATCAGCCCCAGCATTTT; CDR3aa: CASGLAHRQGAINQPQHF; abundance: NA; j_gene: TRBJ1-5; v_gene: TRBV12-5; d_gene: TRBD1
CDR3nt: TGTGCCAGCAGGGAACAGGGTTCGGAGCCCCAGCATTTT; CDR3aa: CASREQGSEPQHF; abundance: NA; j_gene: TRBJ1-5; v_gene: TRBV28; d_gene: NA
CDR3nt: TGTGCCAGCCGCACCCCCGGCGGAGCGCAGTATTTT; CDR3aa: CASRTPGGAQYF; abundance: once; j_gene: TRBJ2-3; v_gene: TRBV7-2; d_gene: NA
CDR3nt: TGTGCCAGCGGGGGGGCAGGCGGTTGGTATGGCTACACCTTC; CDR3aa: CASGGAGGWYGYTF; abundance: NA; j_gene: TRBJ1-2; v_gene: TRBV9; d_gene: NA
CDR3nt: TGTGCCAGCAGTGACGGGGCAGGGGCAGATAGCAATCAGCCCCAGCATTTT; CDR3aa: CASSDGAGADSNQPQHF; abundance: NA; j_gene: TRBJ1-5; v_gene: TRBV6-4; d_gene: NA
CDR3nt: TGTGCCAGCAGCAGAATTAGCAGCCCGGACAGGGTTGGGCAGTTCTTC; CDR3aa: CASSRISSPDRVGQFF; abundance: NA; j_gene: TRBJ2-1; v_gene: TRBV7-3; d_gene: TRBD1
CDR3nt: TGTGCCAGCAGTGATCCGGGGTACGGCACTGAAGCTTTCTTT; CDR3aa: CASSDPGYGTEAFF; abundance: once; j_gene: TRBJ1-1; v_gene: TRBV25-1; d_gene: NA
CDR3nt: TGTGCCAGCAGTTACTCGGGCAGATATGGCTACACCTTC; CDR3aa: CASSYSGRYGYTF; abundance: NA; j_gene: TRBJ1-2; v_gene: TRBV6-5; d_gene: NA
CDR3nt: TGTGCCAGCAGTCGTTTGGTTAGTAGCTATGGCTACACCTTC; CDR3aa: CASSRLVSSYGYTF; abundance: NA; j_gene: TRBJ1-2; v_gene: TRBV28; d_gene: NA
CDR3nt: TGTGCCAGCAGTTACCGCGTACAGGGCGAGAGCTATGGCTACACCTTC; CDR3aa: CASSYRVQGESYGYTF; abundance: NA; j_gene: TRBJ1-2; v_gene: TRBV6-5; d_gene: NA
CDR3nt: TGTGCCAGCACCGGGGGGGTACGCGTATCGGAACCCTATGGCTACACCTTC; CDR3aa: CASTGGVRVSEPYGYTF; abundance: once; j_gene: TRBJ1-2; v_gene: TRBV7-2; d_gene: NA
CDR3nt: TGTGCCAGCAGCCAAGACCGGCAGGCTAACTATGGCTACACCTTC; CDR3aa: CASSQDRQANYGYTF; abundance: NA; j_gene: TRBJ1-2; v_gene: TRBV4-2; d_gene: NA
CDR3nt: TGTGCCAGTAGTATGATAGCGGGGGGGACTCCCGGGGAGCTGTTTTTT; CDR3aa: CASSMIAGGTPGELFF; abundance: once; j_gene: TRBJ2-2; v_gene: TRBV19; d_gene: TRBD2
CDR3nt: TGTGCCAGCAGCTCCATCTACAGCTCCGCCCGAGGGGATACGCAGTATTTT; CDR3aa: CASSSIYSSARGDTQYF; abundance: NA; j_gene: TRBJ2-3; v_gene: TRBV11-3; d_gene: NA
CDR3nt: TGTGCCAGCAGCTTGCCTCCGGGACAGCGTAATGAAAAACTGTTTTTT; CDR3aa: CASSLPPGQRNEKLFF; abundance: once; j_gene: TRBJ1-4; v_gene: TRBV11-2; d_gene: TRBD1
CDR3nt: TGTGCCAGTAGTATCCGCGGGGGTATCTACGAGCAGTACTTC; CDR3aa: CASSIRGGIYEQYF; abundance: NA; j_gene: TRBJ2-7; v_gene: TRBV19; d_gene: TRBD2
CDR3nt: TGTGCCAGCAGCCCGGGAGGGGGTTCCGGGGAGCTGTTTTTT; CDR3aa: CASSPGGGSGELFF; abundance: NA; j_gene: TRBJ2-2; v_gene: TRBV11-1; d_gene: TRBD2
CDR3nt: TGTGCCAGCAGCTACAGGGGGCAAGAGACCCAGTACTTC; CDR3aa: CASSYRGQETQYF; abundance: NA; j_gene: TRBJ2-5; v_gene: TRBV5-4; d_gene: TRBD1
CDR3nt: TGCGCCAGCAGGTTGACAGGGTATGGGACCACCGGGGAGCTGTTTTTT; CDR3aa: CASRLTGYGTTGELFF; abundance: NA; j_gene: TRBJ2-2; v_gene: TRBV10-1; d_gene: TRBD1